This T cell receptor (beta chain) is drawn from a study of post-analysis software for immune sequencing data. The wider study: As for disease course, relapsing-remitting, secondary progressive and progressive-relapsing multiple sclerosis were all included.

Study-wide results and caveats: Under the F measure, samples that were prepared in one batch clustered strongly together. TRBV segments more frequent in patients than in controls numbered roughly 5 and included TRBV5-6, TRBV5-1 and TRBV20-1.

In the case of this clonotype: The antigen is unknown.

Carried by the TCR beta cDNA libraries were unique molecular identifiers. TCRdb reprocessed the PCR reads with MiXCR, giving one entry per CDR3 protein. The sample contains roughly 180,000 distinct CDR3 sequences, over 25% of which appear only once. The V end was cut by 4 bases, the J end by 1 base, with 1 base between. Germline V gene sequence: CDR1 SEHNR, CDR2 FQNEAQ (reference sequence). The CDR3 has 11 residues. The specimen sequenced was blood. The chain employs TRBV7-9 and TRBJ1-1; no definite D call. This TCR came from a girl aged 10 to 17 with multiple sclerosis. The CDR3 DNA is TGTGCCAGCAGCTGGAACACTGAAGCTTTCTTT. Translation: CASSWNTEAFF.